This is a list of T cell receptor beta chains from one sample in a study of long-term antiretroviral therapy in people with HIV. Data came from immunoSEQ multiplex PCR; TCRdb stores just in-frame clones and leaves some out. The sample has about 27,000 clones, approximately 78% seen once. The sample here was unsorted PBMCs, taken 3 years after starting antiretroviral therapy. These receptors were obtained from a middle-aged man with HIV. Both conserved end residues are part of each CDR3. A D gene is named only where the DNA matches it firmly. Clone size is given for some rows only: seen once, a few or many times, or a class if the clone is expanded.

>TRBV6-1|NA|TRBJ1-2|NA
CASKLLMTVNYGYTF
TGTGCCAGCAAGCTATTGATGACAGTTAACTATGGCTACACCTTC
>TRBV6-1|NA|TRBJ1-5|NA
CASIILGDSNQPQHF
TGTGCCAGCATAATCCTGGGGGATAGCAATCAGCCCCAGCATTTT
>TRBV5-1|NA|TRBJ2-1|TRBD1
CASSLQSTGGFFSYNEQFF
TGCGCCAGCAGCTTGCAATCCACAGGGGGTTTTTTCTCCTACAATGAGCAGTTCTTC
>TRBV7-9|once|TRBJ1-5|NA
CASSKGEREPQHF
TGTGCCAGCAGCAAGGGGGAGCGGGAGCCCCAGCATTTT
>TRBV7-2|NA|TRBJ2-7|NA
CASSSPPTYEQYF
TGTGCCAGCAGCTCCCCCCCGACCTACGAGCAGTACTTC
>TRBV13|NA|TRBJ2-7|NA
CASSTEGQGRFREKYEQYF
TGTGCCAGCAGCACAGAGGGGCAGGGAAGGTTTCGAGAGAAATACGAGCAGTACTTC
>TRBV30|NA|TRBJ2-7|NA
CAWTTSAASYEQYF
TGTGCCTGGACCACCTCAGCGGCCTCCTACGAGCAGTACTTC
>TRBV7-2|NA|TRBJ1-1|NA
CASSFGTEAFF
TGTGCCAGCAGCTTCGGGACTGAAGCTTTCTTT
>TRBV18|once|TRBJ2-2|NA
CASSPRLANTGELFF
TGTGCCAGCTCGCCTAGACTAGCGAACACCGGGGAGCTGTTTTTT
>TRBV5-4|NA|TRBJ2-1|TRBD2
CASRQRTSGVNEQFF
TGTGCCAGCAGACAAAGGACTAGCGGGGTCAATGAGCAGTTCTTC
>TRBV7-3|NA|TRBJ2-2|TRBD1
CASSIDRGTGELFF
TGTGCCAGCAGCATAGACAGGGGCACCGGGGAGCTGTTTTTT
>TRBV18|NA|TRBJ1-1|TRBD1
CATAEPFTGGGRTEAFF
TGTGCCACCGCCGAGCCATTCACAGGGGGCGGTAGGACTGAAGCTTTCTTT
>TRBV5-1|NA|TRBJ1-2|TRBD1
CASRDSGTGGYTF
TGCGCCAGCAGGGACAGTGGGACAGGTGGCTACACCTTC
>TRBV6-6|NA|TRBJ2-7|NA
CASSYSAGGKHEQYF
TGTGCCAGCAGTTACTCCGCAGGGGGGAAACACGAGCAGTACTTC
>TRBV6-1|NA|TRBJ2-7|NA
CASRRTGPPEQYF
TGTGCCAGCAGAAGAACAGGGCCCCCCGAGCAGTACTTC
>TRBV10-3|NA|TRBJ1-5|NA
CAISESGPAGTGQPQHF
TGTGCCATCAGTGAGTCGGGGCCCGCAGGGACGGGGCAGCCCCAGCATTTT
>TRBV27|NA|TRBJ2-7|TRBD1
CASSFTHTGAQVYEQYF
TGTGCCAGCAGTTTTACCCACACAGGGGCGCAGGTCTACGAGCAGTACTTC
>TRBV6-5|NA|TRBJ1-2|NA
CASSYTLMPTDYGYTF
TGTGCCAGCAGTTACACCCTAATGCCGACAGACTATGGCTACACCTTC
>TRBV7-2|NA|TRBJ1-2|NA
CASSLAQGRYTF
TGTGCCAGCAGCTTGGCCCAGGGGCGGTACACCTTC
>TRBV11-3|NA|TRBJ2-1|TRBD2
CASAGGGLAGVPRGEQFF
TGTGCCAGCGCAGGAGGGGGACTAGCGGGAGTCCCCAGGGGTGAGCAGTTCTTC
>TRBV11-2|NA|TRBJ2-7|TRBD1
CASSAWTGTYEQYF
TGTGCCAGCAGCGCGTGGACAGGAACCTACGAGCAGTACTTC
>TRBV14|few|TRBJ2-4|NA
CASSQDRTIQYF
TGTGCCAGCAGCCAAGATAGGACCATTCAGTACTTC
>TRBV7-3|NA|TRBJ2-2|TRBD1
CASSIRDRGTGELFF
TGTGCCAGCAGCATCCGGGACAGGGGTACCGGGGAGCTGTTTTTT
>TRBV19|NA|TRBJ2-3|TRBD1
CASRDGTGQFADTQYF
TGTGCCAGTAGAGACGGGACAGGGCAGTTCGCAGATACGCAGTATTTT
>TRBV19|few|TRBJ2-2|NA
CASSTLGTGELFF
TGTGCCAGTAGTACCCTTGGCACCGGGGAGCTGTTTTTT
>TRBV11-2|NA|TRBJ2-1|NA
CASSMGGGPGQFF
TGTGCCAGCAGTATGGGCGGAGGGCCTGGGCAGTTCTTC
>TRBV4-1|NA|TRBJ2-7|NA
CASSQGTTYEQYF
TGCGCCAGCAGCCAAGGAACAACCTACGAGCAGTACTTC